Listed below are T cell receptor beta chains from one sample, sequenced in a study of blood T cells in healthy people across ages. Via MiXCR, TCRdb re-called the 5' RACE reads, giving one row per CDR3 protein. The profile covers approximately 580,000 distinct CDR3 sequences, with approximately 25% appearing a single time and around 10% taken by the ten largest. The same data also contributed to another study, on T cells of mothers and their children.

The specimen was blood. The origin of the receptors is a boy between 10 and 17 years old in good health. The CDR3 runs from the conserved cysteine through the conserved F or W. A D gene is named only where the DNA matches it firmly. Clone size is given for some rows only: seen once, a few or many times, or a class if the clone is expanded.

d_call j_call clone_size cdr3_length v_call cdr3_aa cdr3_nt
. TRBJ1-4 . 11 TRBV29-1 CSVQVNEKLFF TGCAGCGTTCAAGTGAATGAAAAACTGTTTTTT
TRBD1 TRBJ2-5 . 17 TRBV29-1 CSVGNHRDRGSQETQYF TGCAGCGTAGGCAACCATCGGGACAGGGGGTCCCAAGAGACCCAGTACTTC
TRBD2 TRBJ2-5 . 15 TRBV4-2 CASSQESSGMETQYF TGTGCCAGCAGCCAAGAAAGTAGCGGGATGGAGACCCAGTACTTC
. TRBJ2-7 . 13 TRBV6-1 CASSPTAHYEQYF TGTGCCAGCAGTCCGACAGCCCACTACGAGCAGTACTTC
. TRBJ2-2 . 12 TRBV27 CASSGAQGELFF TGTGCCAGCAGTGGGGCGCAGGGGGAGCTGTTTTTT
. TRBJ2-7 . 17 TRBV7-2 CASSLMRARVGLSEQYF TGTGCCAGCAGCTTAATGAGGGCCCGCGTAGGATTGTCCGAGCAGTACTTC
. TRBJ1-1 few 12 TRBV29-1 CSVGKMNTEAFF TGCAGCGTGGGGAAGATGAACACTGAAGCTTTCTTT
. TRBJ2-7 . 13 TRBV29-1 CSVEGSGVYEQYF TGCAGCGTTGAAGGTTCAGGCGTCTACGAGCAGTACTTC
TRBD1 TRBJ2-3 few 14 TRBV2 CASGRDSRTDTQYF TGTGCCAGCGGCCGGGACAGCCGCACAGATACGCAGTATTTT
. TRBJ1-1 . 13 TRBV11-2 CASMGGLNTEAFF TGTGCCAGCATGGGGGGGTTAAACACTGAAGCTTTCTTT
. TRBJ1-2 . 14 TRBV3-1 CASSQDGGAYGYTF TGTGCCAGCAGCCAAGATGGGGGGGCCTATGGCTACACCTTC
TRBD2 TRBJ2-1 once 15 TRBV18 CASSPGGSGINEQFF TGTGCCAGCTCACCTGGCGGGAGTGGGATCAATGAGCAGTTCTTC
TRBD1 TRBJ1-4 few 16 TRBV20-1 CSAPNRGRSTNEKLFF TGCAGTGCCCCAAACAGGGGGAGGTCAACTAATGAAAAACTGTTTTTT
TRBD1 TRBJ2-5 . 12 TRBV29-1 CSGTGGTGEQYF TGCAGCGGAACAGGGGGCACTGGAGAGCAGTACTTC
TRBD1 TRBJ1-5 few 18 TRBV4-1 CASSQDTSPRTGNQPQHF TGCGCCAGCAGCCAAGATACCAGTCCGAGGACAGGGAATCAGCCCCAGCATTTT
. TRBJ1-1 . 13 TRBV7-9 CASSPRAGTEAFF TGTGCCAGCAGCCCCCGGGCCGGTACTGAAGCTTTCTTT
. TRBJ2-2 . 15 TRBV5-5 CASSWLLEGTGELFF TGTGCCAGCAGCTGGCTACTAGAGGGCACCGGGGAGCTGTTTTTT
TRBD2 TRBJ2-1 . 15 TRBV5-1 CASVFLAGAYNEQFF TGCGCCAGCGTTTTTCTAGCGGGGGCCTACAATGAGCAGTTCTTC
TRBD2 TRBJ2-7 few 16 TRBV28 CASSLPLAGGTREQYF TGTGCCAGCAGTTTACCGCTAGCGGGGGGGACTCGAGAGCAGTACTTC
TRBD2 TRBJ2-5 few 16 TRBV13 CASSLGTSGDGETKYF TGTGCCAGCAGCTTAGGGACTAGCGGGGATGGAGAGACCAAGTACTTC
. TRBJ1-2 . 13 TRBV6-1 CASISRPNYGYTF TGTGCCAGCATAAGCAGGCCTAACTATGGCTACACCTTC
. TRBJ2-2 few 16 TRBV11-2 CASSLHLDSSTGELFF TGTGCCAGCAGCTTACATCTTGACAGTTCCACCGGGGAGCTGTTTTTT
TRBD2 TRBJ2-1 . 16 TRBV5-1 CASSTGTSGRTDEQFF TGCGCCAGCAGCACAGGGACTAGCGGGAGGACGGATGAGCAGTTCTTC
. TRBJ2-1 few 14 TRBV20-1 CSAGGRGGTNEQFF TGCAGTGCTGGGGGCAGGGGAGGGACCAATGAGCAGTTCTTC
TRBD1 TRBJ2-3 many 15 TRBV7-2 CASSPGTGSTDTQYF TGTGCCAGCAGCCCCGGGACAGGGAGCACAGATACGCAGTATTTT
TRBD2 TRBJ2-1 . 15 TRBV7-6 CASSLGTSGGLWQFF TGTGCCAGCAGCTTAGGGACTAGCGGGGGATTATGGCAGTTCTTC
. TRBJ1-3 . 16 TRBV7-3 CASSVDSTRAGNTIYF TGTGCCAGCAGCGTAGACAGCACTCGGGCTGGAAACACCATATATTTT
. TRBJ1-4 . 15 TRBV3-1 CASSQEGGFNEKLFF TGTGCCAGCAGCCAAGAGGGAGGGTTTAATGAAAAACTGTTTTTT
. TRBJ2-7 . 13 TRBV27 CASSPQPTYEQYF TGTGCCAGCAGTCCGCAGCCTACCTACGAGCAGTACTTC
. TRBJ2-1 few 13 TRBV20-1 CSATRGSYNEQFF TGCAGTGCTACGCGTGGATCCTACAATGAGCAGTTCTTC
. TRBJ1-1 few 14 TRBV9 CASSVSRFGTEAFF TGTGCCAGCAGCGTTTCCCGGTTCGGCACTGAAGCTTTCTTT
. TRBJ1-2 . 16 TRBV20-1 CSASPRVQGDGYGYTF TGCAGTGCTAGTCCAAGAGTTCAGGGCGATGGCTATGGCTACACCTTC
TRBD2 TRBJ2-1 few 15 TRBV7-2 CASSLVAGNNNEQFF TGTGCCAGCAGCTTAGTAGCGGGGAACAACAATGAGCAGTTCTTC
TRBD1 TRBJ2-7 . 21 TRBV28 CASSLLQFRDRGRNLSYEQYF TGTGCCAGCAGTTTGTTACAATTCCGGGACAGGGGAAGAAATTTGTCCTACGAGCAGTACTTC
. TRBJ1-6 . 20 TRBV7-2 CASSLALGLGVDSYNSPLHF TGTGCCAGCAGCTTAGCGTTGGGGTTAGGGGTTGACTCCTATAATTCACCCCTCCACTTT
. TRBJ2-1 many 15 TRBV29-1 CSVEGGSDLYNEQFF TGCAGCGTTGAAGGAGGCAGCGACCTCTACAATGAGCAGTTCTTC
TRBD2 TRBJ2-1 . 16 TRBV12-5 CASGLPGTSGNNGQFF TGTGCTAGTGGTTTGCCTGGGACTAGCGGGAACAATGGGCAGTTCTTC
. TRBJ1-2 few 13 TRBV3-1 CASSQDWQGGYTF TGTGCCAGCAGCCAAGATTGGCAGGGGGGCTACACCTTC
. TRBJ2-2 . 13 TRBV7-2 CASEQRNTGELFF TGTGCCAGCGAACAGAGGAACACCGGGGAGCTGTTTTTT
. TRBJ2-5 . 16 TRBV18 CASSPGNSGSQETQYF TGTGCCAGCTCACCGGGTAATAGCGGATCTCAAGAGACCCAGTACTTC
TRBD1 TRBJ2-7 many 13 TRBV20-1 CSATGQGTYEQYF TGCAGTGCAACAGGACAGGGGACCTACGAGCAGTACTTC
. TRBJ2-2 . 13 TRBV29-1 CSVGGRVTGELFF TGCAGCGTTGGGGGAAGAGTCACCGGGGAGCTGTTTTTT
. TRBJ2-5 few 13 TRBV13 CASSLVWQETQYF TGTGCCAGCAGCTTAGTCTGGCAAGAGACCCAGTACTTC
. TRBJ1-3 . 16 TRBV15 CATSRDLRDSGNTIYF TGTGCCACCAGCAGAGATTTGAGGGATTCCGGAAACACCATATATTTT
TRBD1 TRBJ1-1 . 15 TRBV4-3 CASSLGTGANTEAFF TGCGCCAGCAGCCTGGGGACAGGGGCGAACACTGAAGCTTTCTTT